The 32 T cell receptor beta chains given below trace back to one sample, sequenced in a study of blood T cell repertoires in COVID-19. The data were produced by immunoSEQ multiplex PCR, yet TCRdb's version contains in-frame clones alone and is incomplete. The sample holds roughly 200,000 clones, just under 80% seen once. The sequencing sample was made of peripheral blood. Receptors were obtained from a woman of 80 years or more with active or convalescent COVID-19.

A single count supports this clone. This chain uses TRBV5-1 with TRBJ1-2; D is ambiguous. With 0 bases removed from V and 6 bases from J, the gap between germline ends came to 12 bases. Germline CDR1 and CDR2: SGHRS and YFSETQ. The CDR3 length is 14 residues. The DNA of the CDR3 is TGCGCCAGCAGCTTGGTCCCTCCAGCGGATGGCTACACCTTC. Translated: CASSLVPPADGYTF.

The gene calls are TRBV10-3 and TRBJ2-1; 8 bases are shared with TRBD1. CDR3 length: 16 amino acids. CDR1 is ENHRY and CDR2 is SYGVKD in the germline V gene. With 4 bases clipped from V and 3 bases from J, the junction kept 8 bases outside the gene matches. The CDR3 coding sequence is TGTGCCATCAGTGGCACCGGGACAGGCGACTACAATGAGCAGTTCTTC. It yields the protein CAISGTGTGDYNEQFF.

The chain joins TRBV5-1 to TRBJ1-1; no clear D gene. V was pared by 1 base and J by 0 bases, with 7 bases between. CDR1 and CDR2 (germline): SGHRS, YFSETQ. This CDR3 comprises 14 residues. CDR3 sequence (DNA): TGCGCCAGCAGCTTGACAGAAATGAACACTGAAGCTTTCTTT. It encodes CASSLTEMNTEAFF.

V gene TRBV6-5 combines with J gene TRBJ1-2, with 7 nucleotides matching TRBD1. Germline V gives CDR1 MNHEY, CDR2 SVGAGI. Germline trimming cut 7 bases from V and 10 bases from J; bases unmatched to any gene: 12. The CDR3 length is 13 residues. In DNA, the CDR3 is TGTGCCAGCACAAACAGGGGCCTTCTCTACTACACCTTC. Amino acids: CASTNRGLLYYTF.

The V call is TRBV11-2, the J call TRBJ2-7, with a weak D call TRBD1 (6 bases). Germline V gene sequence: CDR1 SGHAT, CDR2 FQNNGV. The CDR3 covers 14 residues. Between the trimmed V and J ends, which lost 6 bases and 4 bases, there was a span of 16 bases. CDR3 DNA sequence: TGTGCCAGCAGAGGACAGAATATAGATTACGAGCAGTACTTC. Amino acids: CASRGQNIDYEQYF.

This chain uses TRBV5-1 with TRBJ2-5; 9 bases map to TRBD2. V dropped 2 bases and J dropped 1; count of bases not matched to a gene: 3. There are 15 residues in the CDR3. Germline-derived CDR1 and CDR2 are SGHRS and YFSETQ. CDR3 amino acids: CASSFNSGGQETQYF. The CDR3 nucleotides read TGCGCCAGCAGCTTTAATAGCGGGGGCCAAGAGACCCAGTACTTC.

V and J are TRBV3-1 (or the pseudogene TRBV3-2) and TRBJ1-2; no reliable D call. This CDR3 has 12 residues. CDR1 LGHDT and CDR2 YNNKEL come from the germline V gene (reference sequence). V lost 4 bases, J lost 4 bases, and 7 bases lay in between. CDR3 in amino acids: CASSRGSYGYTF. In DNA form, the CDR3 reads TGTGCCAGCAGCCGAGGTAGCTATGGCTACACCTTC.

This chain uses TRBV29-1 with TRBJ2-7; TRBD1 matches at 8 bases. Germline V gene sequence: CDR1 SQVTM, CDR2 ANQGSEA. This CDR3 is built from 14 residues. The V and J ends lost 6 bases and 2 bases, in that order; junction bases with no gene match: 9. Here the CDR3 DNA reads TGCAGCGTGGTAGACAGGGGATTGCCCTACGAGCAGTACTTC. This sequence encodes CSVVDRGLPYEQYF.

This sequence joins TRBV19 and TRBJ1-1, with 8 nucleotides matching TRBD1. The CDR3 length is 13 residues. Looked up from germline, CDR1 is LNHDA and CDR2 is SQIVND (reference sequence). Losses at the gene ends were 4 bases for V and 6 bases for J; bases not matched to a gene: 4. In DNA form, the CDR3 reads TGTGCCAGTAGTACCGACAGGGGCCCTGAAGCTTTCTTT. Translated: CASSTDRGPEAFF.

V gene TRBV6-2 or TRBV6-3 combines with J gene TRBJ1-2; D call uncertain. Trimming pared 0 bases from V and 4 bases from J, leaving 9 bases between. The length of the CDR3 is 14 residues. CDR1 and CDR2 (germline): MNHEY, SVGEGT. The CDR3 loop reads CASSYSGELYGYTF. In DNA, the CDR3 is TGTGCCAGCAGTTACTCGGGAGAGCTCTATGGCTACACCTTC.

This chain connects TRBV9 to TRBJ1-1; unclear D gene. The V end was cut by 1 base, the J end by 1 base, with 5 bases between. This CDR3 region has 13 residues. CDR1 SGDLS and CDR2 YYNGEE come from the germline V gene. The CDR3 DNA follows: TGTGCCAGCAGCGTATCTCCGAACACTGAAGCTTTCTTT. Protein sequence: CASSVSPNTEAFF. The whole variable domain, remainder taken from reference TRBV9 and TRBJ1-1, is DSGVTQTPKHLITATGQRVTLRCSPRSGDLSVYWYQQSLDQGLQFLIQYYNGEERAKGNILERFSAQQFPDLHSELNLSSLELGDSALYFCASSVSPNTEAFFGQGTRLTVV.

V gene TRBV28 combines with J gene TRBJ2-6, with D tentatively TRBD2 (5 bases). V was trimmed by 3 bases and J by 2 bases, leaving 8 bases between them. The V gene's germline CDR1 is MDHEN and CDR2 SYDVKM. The CDR3 has 15 residues. The CDR3 region is CASSFRGPGANVLTF. The CDR3 DNA sequence: TGTGCCAGCAGTTTCCGAGGGCCTGGGGCCAACGTCCTGACTTTC.

The rearrangement links TRBV4-1 to TRBJ1-5; 7 bases match TRBD1. In germline, CDR1 is MGHRA, CDR2 YSYEKL. This CDR3 has 17 residues. V trimming: 2 bases; J trimming: 0 bases; junction bases outside the gene matches: 7. In DNA, the CDR3 is TGCGCCAGCAGCCAAAATCCTGGACAGGTTAGCAATCAGCCCCAGCATTTT. Residues: CASSQNPGQVSNQPQHF.

This chain uses TRBV15 with TRBJ1-1, with D maybe TRBD1 (6 bases). Per the germline V gene, CDR1 is LNHNV and CDR2 is YYDKDF (reference sequence). The CDR3 loop spans 13 amino acids. V shed 9 bases and J shed 4 bases, with 15 bases lying between them. CDR3 DNA sequence: TGTGCCACGGGCCCGGCAGGGGCCACTGAAGCTTTCTTT. The encoded protein is CATGPAGATEAFF.

V and J are TRBV10-2 and TRBJ2-3; the D gene is possibly TRBD1 (5 bases). Trimming cost V 4 bases and J 2 bases, with 10 bases left between them. Per germline, CDR1 WSHSY and CDR2 SAAADI. The CDR3 extends over 14 amino acids. Here the CDR3 reads CASSAGRATDTQYF. For the CDR3, the DNA is TGCGCCAGCAGTGCGGGCAGGGCCACAGATACGCAGTATTTT.

Only a few counts were recorded for this clone. J is TRBJ1-5 and V is TRBV10-3, with D possibly being TRBD1 (5 bases). V lost 3 bases and J lost 7, with 22 bases in between. Germline V gene data show CDR1 as ENHRY and CDR2 as SYGVKD. This CDR3 has 17 residues. CDR3 sequence reads: CAISDGGRAIYSQPQHF. In DNA form, the CDR3 reads TGTGCCATCAGTGATGGCGGCAGGGCAATCTATAGCCAGCCCCAGCATTTT.

The chain links TRBV7-6 to TRBJ2-7; TRBD2 matches at 9 bases. V was clipped by 1 base and J by 5 bases; unmatched bases: 6. The CDR3 length is 15 residues. Germline values: CDR1 SGHVS, CDR2 FNYEAQ. In nucleotides, the CDR3 is TGTGCCAGCAGCTTAGTCAGCGGGGGGATCAACGAGCAGTACTTC. The encoded protein is CASSLVSGGINEQYF.

The V call is TRBV7-2, the J call TRBJ2-1; TRBD2 agrees at 8 bases. The length of the CDR3 is 15 residues. J gave up 2 bases and V 1 base, and 1 base lay outside the gene matches. Germline CDR1 is SGHTA and CDR2 is FQGNSA. The CDR3 DNA reads TGTGCCAGCAGCTTAGGTAGCGGGACCTACAATGAGCAGTTCTTC. Its translation is CASSLGSGTYNEQFF.

The sample holds a few counts of this clone. This chain connects TRBV27 to TRBJ2-2; TRBD1 agrees at 9 bases. CDR3 length: 17 amino acids. The germline CDR1 and CDR2 sequences are MNHEY and SMNVEV (reference sequence). The J segment lost 5 bases and the V segment lost 7 bases, leaving 14 bases of the junction unmatched. The CDR3 is CASTPGLGQGLTGELFF. CDR3 DNA sequence: TGTGCCAGCACCCCCGGCTTGGGACAGGGCTTAACCGGGGAGCTGTTTTTT.

This clone showed up just once. The chain employs TRBV4-1 and TRBJ2-7; 9 positions agree with TRBD2. V was clipped by 2 bases and J by 0 bases; unmatched bases: 11. Germline CDR1 is MGHRA and CDR2 is YSYEKL. This CDR3 spans 18 amino acids. CDR3 sequence (DNA): TGCGCCAGCAGCCAAAGGGTGAGCGGGGGGCGTAGCTCCTACGAGCAGTACTTC. It specifies CASSQRVSGGRSSYEQYF.

The chain recombines TRBV29-1 with TRBJ2-5; a weak D match, TRBD1 (5 bases). The CDR3 is 14 residues long. The germline CDR1 and CDR2 sequences are SQVTM and ANQGSEA. Deletions cut 6 bases from V and 2 bases from J, with 16 bases between. CDR3 loop: CSVDAQGDQETQYF. The CDR3 nucleotides are TGCAGCGTCGATGCGCAAGGGGATCAAGAGACCCAGTACTTC.

V gene TRBV6-5 combines with J gene TRBJ1-4; D uncertain. The CDR3 consists of 15 residues. Germline V lookup: CDR1 MNHEY, CDR2 SVGAGI. Trimming shortened V by 0 bases and J by 6 bases, and 11 bases separated the two germline ends. The DNA for the CDR3 is TGTGCCAGCAGTTACTCGACACAACGGTATGAAAAACTGTTTTTT. Translation: CASSYSTQRYEKLFF.

J is TRBJ2-7 and V is TRBV12-3 or TRBV12-4; tentatively, D is TRBD1 (6 bases). There are 13 residues in the CDR3. V was pared by 6 bases and J by 1 base, with 10 bases between. CDR3 DNA sequence: TGTGCCAGCAGAGCAGGGGTATCCTACGAGCAGTACTTC. It is translated as CASRAGVSYEQYF.

The J gene is TRBJ1-2, the V gene TRBV25-1, with D unresolved. This CDR3 is 13 amino acids long. CDR1 is MGHDK, CDR2 SYGVNS, per germline. The germline V and J ends were trimmed by 9 bases and 0 bases, with 11 bases remaining between them. The CDR3 loop reads CASARASNYGYTF. CDR3 nucleotide sequence: TGTGCCAGTGCTCGAGCCTCTAACTATGGCTACACCTTC.

The chain carries TRBV20-1 and TRBJ1-2; TRBD1 might be the D (5 bases). Germline CDR1 and CDR2: DFQATT and SNEGSKA (reference sequence). Trimming removed 3 bases at V and 7 bases at J, with 15 bases between. The CDR3 covers 13 residues. The CDR3 spells CSASPQGRRGYTF. For the CDR3, the DNA is TGCAGTGCTAGTCCGCAGGGTAGACGTGGCTACACCTTC.

This clone was counted many times. The chain has TRBV19 and TRBJ1-5; no firm D call. V was pared by 2 bases and J by 0 bases, with 8 bases between. CDR3 size: 15 residues. Germline loops: CDR1 LNHDA, CDR2 SQIVND (reference sequence). CDR3 nucleotides: TGTGCCAGTAGTATAACGGGGTCTAGCAATCAGCCCCAGCATTTT. Translated, it gives CASSITGSSNQPQHF. The full variable domain, rest sourced from reference TRBV19 and TRBJ1-5, is DGGITQSPKYLFRKEGQNVTLSCEQNLNHDAMYWYRQDPGQGLRLIYYSQIVNDFQKGDIAEGYSVSREKKESFPLTVTSAQKNPTAFYLCASSITGSSNQPQHFGDGTRLSIL.

The V gene is TRBV5-1, the J gene TRBJ2-7; 12 nucleotides align to TRBD1. V lost 5 bases and J lost 6; bases outside the gene matches: 12. The CDR3 extends over 16 amino acids. Per germline, CDR1 SGHRS and CDR2 YFSETQ. The CDR3 reads CASRLGPGQGAGEQYF. As DNA, the CDR3 is TGCGCCAGCAGACTAGGGCCGGGACAGGGGGCTGGCGAGCAGTACTTC. The full variable domain, with the rest looked up from reference TRBV5-1 and TRBJ2-7, is KAGVTQTPRYLIKTRGQQVTLSCSPISGHRSVSWYQQTPGQGLQFLFEYFSETQRNKGNFPGRFSGRQFSNSRSEMNVSTLELGDSALYLCASRLGPGQGAGEQYFGPGTRLTVT.

This clone was counted a single time. The CDR3 spells CASSLVGQGSETQYF. The CDR3 DNA follows: TGCGCCAGCAGCTTGGTGGGACAGGGTAGCGAGACCCAGTACTTC. This chain uses TRBV5-1 with TRBJ2-5; 9 bases fit TRBD1. Losses at the gene ends were 0 bases for V and 5 bases for J; bases not matched to a gene: 5. The CDR3 spans 15 residues. Germline CDR1 is SGHRS and CDR2 is YFSETQ.

The chain joins TRBV10-3 to TRBJ1-6; 9 bases are a match to TRBD1. The CDR3 is made up of 15 amino acids. The V gene end was trimmed by 4 bases and the J gene end by 7 bases; junction bases not matched to a gene: 5. Germline V gene sequence: CDR1 ENHRY, CDR2 SYGVKD. The CDR3 protein is CAISGLDRGNSPLHF. The CDR3 DNA reads as TGTGCCATCAGTGGACTGGACAGGGGAAATTCACCCCTCCACTTT.

The chain links TRBV7-7 to TRBJ2-3, with 9 nucleotides matching TRBD2. The V gene end was trimmed by 3 bases and the J gene end by 3 bases; junction bases not matched to a gene: 4. Germline V gene lookup returns CDR1 SSHAT and CDR2 FNYEAQ (reference sequence). The CDR3 totals 15 residues. CDR3 sequence (DNA): TGTGCCAGCAGCTTTAAGGCGGGGGGGACAGATACGCAGTATTTT. The encoded protein is CASSFKAGGTDTQYF.

The rearrangement uses TRBV28 and TRBJ2-5, with TRBD1 as a possible D gene (5 bases). The CDR3 contains 16 residues. Germline CDR1 reads MDHEN; CDR2 reads SYDVKM. Trimming took off 4 bases at V and 1 base at J, with 16 bases between the two ends. The DNA for the CDR3 is TGTGCCAGCAGTTCGAGACAGACCTCGTTCCAAGAGACCCAGTACTTC. Its translation: CASSSRQTSFQETQYF.

V is TRBV11-2 and J is TRBJ1-2, with 11 bases fitting TRBD1. The trim removed 4 bases at V and 6 bases at J, leaving 10 bases unmatched. Germline V CDR1 and CDR2: SGHAT, FQNNGV. This CDR3 region has 16 residues. DNA for the CDR3: TGTGCCAGCAGCTGGAGAGCCGGGACAGGGGGAAATGGCTACACCTTC. Residues: CASSWRAGTGGNGYTF.